Detailed here is one TCR beta chain. Its specificity is unknown. This sample was taken from a study of identifying expanded T cells in peripheral blood. Study results and limitations: Roughly 2-week clone count variance significantly increased as total template count grew.

TCRdb's table, derived via immunoSEQ multiplex PCR, lists solely in-frame clones and lacks some. The sample consists of 60,000 to 80,000 clones, roughly 90% of them appearing once. The specimen sequenced was blood. The TCR comes from a person aged 18 to 75 in good health.

CDR3 sequence: CASKESSVGEKLFF. The CDR3 DNA is TGTGCCAGCAAGGAAAGTAGTGTGGGGGAAAAACTGTTTTTT. The chain uses TRBV27 and TRBJ1-4; no reliable D call. This CDR3 contains 14 residues. Germline V lookup: CDR1 MNHEY, CDR2 SMNVEV (reference sequence). The V and J ends lost 7 bases and 8 bases respectively, with 17 bases between them.